This T cell receptor beta chain was observed in a study of blood T cell repertoires in COVID-19. Original processing methods: Reference gene primer amplification gave estimated nucleated cell counts. Repertoires were generated with immunoSEQ multiplex PCR, while TCRdb's copy carries only in-frame clones and drops some. V and J calls plus clone size are reproduced from that table; the DNA served to infer D and trimming. The sample holds fewer than 300,000 clones, roughly 84% seen once. Seattle researchers signed up patients amid active infection and tracked them longitudinally. V lost 2 bases to trimming and J lost 0 bases, with 8 bases between them. CDR3 length: 15 amino acids. Germline CDR1 is SGHTA and CDR2 is FQGNSA.

The V gene is TRBV7-2, the J gene TRBJ1-5; D perhaps matches TRBD1 (5 bases). This receptor was taken from a human donor with COVID-19, enrolled during active disease. The donor label of this sample is uncertain. The source material was peripheral blood. The CDR3 DNA follows: TGTGCCAGCAGCTTATGGGGCGGTAGCAATCAGCCCCAGCATTTT. Translation gives CASSLWGGSNQPQHF.